What follows is one T cell receptor (beta chain) and its context. As yet, its antigen is unknown. Sorted subsets were amplified in replicate PCRs using approximately 0.2 ug DNA, tens of thousands of T cell genomes. Authors' analysis steps: Junction-only immunoSEQ sequences carried no quality scores, so filtering differed. Using immunoSEQ multiplex PCR, the repertoire was profiled, and TCRdb retains in-frame clones only, with some absent. That table is the source of V, J and clone size, and D and trimming were worked out from the DNA. The data contain about 1,900,000 clones, about 95% of them singletons. This record comes from a study of shared clonotypes between healthy human individuals. In the study overall: Used for every donor were three CD4 naive, three CD4 memory, two CD8 naive and one CD8 memory plate.

Terminally differentiated effector memory CD45RA+ cells were left out of the naive CD8 fraction, which was CD45RO-negative and positively selected for CCR7. Regarding the study as a whole: Several donors had roughly 5% of their naive CD4 clonotypes in common.

This TCR derives from a man aged 18 to 29 in good health. Material: naive CD8+ T cells sorted from blood.

The CDR3 bases are TGTGCCAGCAGTTTTGACGGATTGGTCCACGGGCAGTACTTC. It codes for CASSFDGLVHGQYF. J is TRBJ2-7 and V is TRBV28, with no clear D. CDR1 MDHEN and CDR2 SYDVKM come from the germline V gene. CDR3 length: 14 residues. Deletions cut 3 bases from V and 9 bases from J, with 18 bases between.